This T cell receptor beta chain derives from a study of cytomegalovirus exposure and HLA in healthy donors. Study context: Later analysis reported that the 130 or so validation repertoires shared the platform of the approximately 670 first-cohort repertoires.

Data came from immunoSEQ multiplex PCR; TCRdb stores just in-frame clones and leaves some out. The top ten hold roughly 0.8% of the sample, which has around 400,000 clones, 86% seen once. The sequenced sample was PBMCs. This sequence was found in a woman under 30 in good health and CMV-seronegative.

DNA for the CDR3: TGTGCCAGCAGCCATCATGCTTTCTTT. Amino acid sequence: CASSHHAFF. V gene TRBV7-9 combines with J gene TRBJ1-1; D unresolved. V was shortened by 5 bases and J by 11 bases, with 6 bases between the two germline ends. The CDR3 contains 9 residues. CDR1 and CDR2 from the germline V gene are SEHNR and FQNEAQ (reference sequence). The entire variable domain, with the rest obtained from reference TRBV7-9 and TRBJ1-1, is as follows: DTGVSQNPRHKITKRGQNVTFRCDPISEHNRLYWYRQTLGQGPEFLTYFQNEAQLEKSRLLSDRFSAERPKGSFSTLEIQRTEQGDSAMYLCASSHHAFFGQGTRLTVV.